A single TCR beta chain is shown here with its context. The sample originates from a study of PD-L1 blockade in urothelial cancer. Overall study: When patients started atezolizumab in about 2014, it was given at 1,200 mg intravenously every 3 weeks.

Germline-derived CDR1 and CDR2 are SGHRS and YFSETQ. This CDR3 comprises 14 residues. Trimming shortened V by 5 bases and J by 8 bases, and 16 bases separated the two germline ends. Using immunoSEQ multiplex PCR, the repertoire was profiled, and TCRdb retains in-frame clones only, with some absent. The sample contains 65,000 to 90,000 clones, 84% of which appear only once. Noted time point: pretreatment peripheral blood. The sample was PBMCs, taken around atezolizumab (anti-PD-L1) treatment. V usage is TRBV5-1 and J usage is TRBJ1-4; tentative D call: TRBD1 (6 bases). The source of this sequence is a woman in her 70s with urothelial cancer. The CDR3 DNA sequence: TGCGCCAGCAGGAGGGACATTATGGAAGAAAAACTGTTTTTT. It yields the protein CASRRDIMEEKLFF.